This T cell receptor (beta chain) was recorded in a study of cytomegalovirus exposure and HLA in healthy donors. Primers for the PCR totalled 60 Vbeta and 13 Jbeta. Profiled with immunoSEQ multiplex PCR; TCRdb holds only in-frame clones, not every one. The sample includes about 150,000 clones, almost 85% of them seen just once. Germline CDR1 reads MNHNS; CDR2 reads SASEGT. With 1 base removed from V and 4 bases from J, the gap between germline ends came to 14 bases. The CDR3 has 15 residues. What was sequenced was PBMCs. This TCR was recovered from a girl aged 5-17 years in good health and CMV-seropositive. The V and J genes are TRBV6-1 and TRBJ2-7, with D perhaps matching TRBD2 (6 bases). The CDR3 loop is CASSEEEGKPYEQYF. The CDR3 DNA reads TGTGCCAGCAGTGAAGAGGAGGGGAAACCTTACGAGCAGTACTTC.